The 9 T cell receptor beta chains below all came from one sample that was sequenced in a study of cytomegalovirus exposure and HLA in healthy donors. Clones were sequenced by immunoSEQ multiplex PCR, and TCRdb holds only the in-frame ones, with some missing. The sample carries approximately 58,000 clones, roughly 94% recorded once. Sequenced: PBMCs. These receptors originate from a man between 18 and 29 years old in good health and CMV-seronegative.

The gene calls are TRBV30 and TRBJ2-1; 10 bases are shared with TRBD1. The CDR3 sequence is 14 residues long. CDR1 is GTSNPN and CDR2 is SVGIG in the germline V gene (reference sequence). The junction had 8 bases not matched to a gene; V was cut back by 0 bases and J by 12 bases. The DNA for the CDR3 is TGTGCCTGGAGTGTGGAGGACAGGGGGATTTTGCAGTTCTTC. Translating gives CAWSVEDRGILQFF.

The chain joins TRBV11-3 to TRBJ2-7; 8 bases map to TRBD1. CDR1 is SGHNT and CDR2 is YENEEA in the germline V gene. Losses at the gene ends were 1 base for V and 6 bases for J; bases not matched to a gene: 2. CDR3 size: 13 residues. CDR3 DNA: TGTGCCAGCAGCTTAGGGACAGGGTCCGAGCAGTACTTC. Residues: CASSLGTGSEQYF.

The rearrangement uses TRBV15 and TRBJ2-7; TRBD2 agrees at 9 bases. This CDR3 contains 15 residues. Germline-derived CDR1 and CDR2 are LNHNV and YYDKDF (reference sequence). V dropped 0 bases and J dropped 3; count of bases not matched to a gene: 3. CDR3 DNA sequence: TGTGCCACCAGCAGAGAGACTAGCGGATACTACGAGCAGTACTTC. It is translated as CATSRETSGYYEQYF. The variable domain in full, with the rest retrieved from reference TRBV15 and TRBJ2-7, is DAMVIQNPRYQVTQFGKPVTLSCSQTLNHNVMYWYQQKSSQAPKLLFHYYDKDFNNEADTPDNFQSRRPNTSFCFLDIRSPGLGDTAMYLCATSRETSGYYEQYFGPGTRLTVT.

CDR3: CASRHAQGAGNTEAFF. In nucleotides, the CDR3 is TGCGCCAGCAGGCATGCTCAGGGGGCGGGGAACACTGAAGCTTTCTTT. The rearrangement uses TRBV5-1 and TRBJ1-1; 8 bases are shared with TRBD1. Germline V gene sequence: CDR1 SGHRS, CDR2 YFSETQ. The trim removed 5 bases at V and 1 base at J, leaving 10 bases unmatched. This CDR3 comprises 16 residues.

The chain recombines TRBV5-1 with TRBJ2-3, with D uncertain. CDR3 length: 13 residues. Trimming left V 0 bases short and J 6 bases short, with 8 bases between. Germline lookup yields CDR1 SGHRS and CDR2 YFSETQ. The CDR3 loop reads CASSLAMEDTQYF. In DNA, the CDR3 is TGCGCCAGCAGCTTGGCAATGGAGGATACGCAGTATTTT.

The chain employs TRBV10-3 and TRBJ2-7, with TRBD2 as a possible D gene (6 bases). Germline CDR1 ENHRY, CDR2 SYGVKD. V was pared by 2 bases and J by 2 bases, with 13 bases between. CDR3 length: 15 amino acids. The CDR3 sequence is CAISEGTSLTYEQYF. The CDR3 DNA sequence: TGTGCCATCAGTGAGGGGACTTCCTTAACCTACGAGCAGTACTTC.

CDR3 residues: CASSSDLTDTQYF. The CDR3 DNA reads TGTGCCAGCAGTTCGGACTTGACAGATACGCAGTATTTT. This chain uses TRBV6-5 with TRBJ2-3, with a possible D match to TRBD2 (5 bases). CDR1 is MNHEY and CDR2 is SVGAGI in the germline V gene. CDR3 length equals 13 residues. The V gene lost 4 bases and the J gene lost 3 bases, with 8 bases spanning the gap.

The chain combines TRBV6-6 with TRBJ2-7; 8 bases agree with TRBD1. Trimming took 4 bases from V and 0 from J; bases not matched to a gene: 8. The CDR3 sequence is 16 residues long. CDR1 is MNHNY, CDR2 SVGAGI, per germline (reference sequence). The CDR3 spells CASSSSGTGVSYEQYF. CDR3 DNA: TGTGCCAGCAGTTCCTCGGGGACAGGCGTCTCCTACGAGCAGTACTTC.

The genes are TRBV2 and TRBJ1-1; 9 bases fit TRBD1. The CDR3 has 14 amino acids. V lost 6 bases, J lost 5 bases, and 7 bases stayed unmatched. The germline CDR1 and CDR2 sequences are SNHLY and FYNNEI. This chain's CDR3 is CASRGTGRDTEAFF. The CDR3, as DNA: TGTGCCAGCAGAGGGACAGGGAGAGATACTGAAGCTTTCTTT.